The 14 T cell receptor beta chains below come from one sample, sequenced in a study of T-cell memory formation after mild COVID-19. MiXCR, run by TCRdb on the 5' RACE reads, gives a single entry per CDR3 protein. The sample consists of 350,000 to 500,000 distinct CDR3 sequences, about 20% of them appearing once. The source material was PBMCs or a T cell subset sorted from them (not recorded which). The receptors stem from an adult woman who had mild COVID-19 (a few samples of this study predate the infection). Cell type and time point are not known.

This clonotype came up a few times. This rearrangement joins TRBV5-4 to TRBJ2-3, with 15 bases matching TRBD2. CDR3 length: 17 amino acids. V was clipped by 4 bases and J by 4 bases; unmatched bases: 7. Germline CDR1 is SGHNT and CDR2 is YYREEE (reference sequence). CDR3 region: CASSAGLAGGQADTQYF. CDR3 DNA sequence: TGTGCCAGCAGCGCCGGACTAGCGGGAGGGCAAGCAGATACGCAGTATTTT.

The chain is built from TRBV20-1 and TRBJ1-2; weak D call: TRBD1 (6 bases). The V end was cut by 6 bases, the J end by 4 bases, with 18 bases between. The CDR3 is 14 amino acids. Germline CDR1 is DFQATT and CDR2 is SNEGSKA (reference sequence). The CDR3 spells CSAPPRTDTYGYTF. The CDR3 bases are TGCAGTGCCCCACCCCGGACAGACACCTATGGCTACACCTTC.

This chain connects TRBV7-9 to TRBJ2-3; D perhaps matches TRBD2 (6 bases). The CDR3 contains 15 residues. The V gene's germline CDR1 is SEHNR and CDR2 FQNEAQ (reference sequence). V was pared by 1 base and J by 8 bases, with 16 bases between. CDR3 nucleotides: TGTGCCAGCAGCTTAGGAACCGCTCTCGGGGGTACGCAGTATTTT. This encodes CASSLGTALGGTQYF.

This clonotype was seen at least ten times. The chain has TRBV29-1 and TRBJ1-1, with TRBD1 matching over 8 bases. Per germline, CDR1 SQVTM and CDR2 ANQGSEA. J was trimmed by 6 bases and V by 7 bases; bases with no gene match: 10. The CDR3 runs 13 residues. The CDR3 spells CSAWTGTMAEAFF. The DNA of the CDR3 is TGCAGCGCTTGGACAGGGACTATGGCTGAAGCTTTCTTT.

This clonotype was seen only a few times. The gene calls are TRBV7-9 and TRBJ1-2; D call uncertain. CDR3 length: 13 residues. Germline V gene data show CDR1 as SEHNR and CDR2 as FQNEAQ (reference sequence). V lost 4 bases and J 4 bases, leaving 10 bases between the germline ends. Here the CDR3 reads CASSSVLGYGYTF. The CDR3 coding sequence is TGTGCCAGCAGCTCGGTCCTAGGCTATGGCTACACCTTC.

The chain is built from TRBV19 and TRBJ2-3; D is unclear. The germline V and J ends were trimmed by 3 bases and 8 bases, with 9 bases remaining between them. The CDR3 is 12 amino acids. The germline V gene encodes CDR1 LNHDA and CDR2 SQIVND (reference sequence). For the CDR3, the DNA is TGTGCCAGTAGTATTATATCGGGTACGCAGTATTTT. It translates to CASSIISGTQYF.

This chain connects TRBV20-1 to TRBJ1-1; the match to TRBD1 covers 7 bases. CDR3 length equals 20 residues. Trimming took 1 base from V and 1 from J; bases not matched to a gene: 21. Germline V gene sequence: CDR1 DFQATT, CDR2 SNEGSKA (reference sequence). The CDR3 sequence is CSARVLEGRGQVPRNTEAFF. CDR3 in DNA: TGCAGTGCTAGAGTTCTAGAGGGTAGGGGGCAAGTTCCCAGGAACACTGAAGCTTTCTTT.

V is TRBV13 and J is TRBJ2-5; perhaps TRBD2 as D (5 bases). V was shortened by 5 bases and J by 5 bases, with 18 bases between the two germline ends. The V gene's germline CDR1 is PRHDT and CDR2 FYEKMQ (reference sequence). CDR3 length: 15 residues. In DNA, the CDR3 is TGTGCCAGCAGCCAAACCCTCGGGAACAGTGAGACCCAGTACTTC. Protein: CASSQTLGNSETQYF.

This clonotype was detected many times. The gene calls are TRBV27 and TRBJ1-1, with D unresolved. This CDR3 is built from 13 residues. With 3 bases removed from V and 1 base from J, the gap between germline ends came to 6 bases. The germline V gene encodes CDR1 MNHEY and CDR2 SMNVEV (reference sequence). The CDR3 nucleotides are TGTGCCAGCAGTTTTTTGCCGAACACTGAAGCTTTCTTT. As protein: CASSFLPNTEAFF.

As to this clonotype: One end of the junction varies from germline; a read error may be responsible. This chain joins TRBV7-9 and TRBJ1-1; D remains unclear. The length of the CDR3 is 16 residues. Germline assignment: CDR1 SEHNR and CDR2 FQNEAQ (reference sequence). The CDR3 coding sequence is TGTGCCAGCAGCTTAGCCTATGGGTCCTCCTGGGGTGAAGCTTGCTTT. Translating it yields CASSLAYGSSWGEACF.

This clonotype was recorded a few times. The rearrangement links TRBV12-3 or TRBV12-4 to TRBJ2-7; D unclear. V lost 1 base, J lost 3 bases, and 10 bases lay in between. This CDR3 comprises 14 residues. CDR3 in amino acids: CASSLGSSNYEQYF. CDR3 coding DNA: TGTGCCAGCAGTTTAGGCTCCTCGAACTACGAGCAGTACTTC.

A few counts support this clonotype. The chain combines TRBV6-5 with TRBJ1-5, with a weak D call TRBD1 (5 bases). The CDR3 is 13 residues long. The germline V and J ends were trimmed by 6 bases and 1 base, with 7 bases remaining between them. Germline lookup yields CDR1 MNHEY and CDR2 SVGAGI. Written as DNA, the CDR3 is TGTGCCAGCAGGGGGGGGAGCAATCAGCCCCAGCATTTT. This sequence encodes CASRGGSNQPQHF.

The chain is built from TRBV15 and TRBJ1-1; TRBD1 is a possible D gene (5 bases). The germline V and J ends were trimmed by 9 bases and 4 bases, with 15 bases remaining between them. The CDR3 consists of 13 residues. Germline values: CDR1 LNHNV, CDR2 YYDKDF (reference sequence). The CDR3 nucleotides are TGTGCCACGCTAGCCAGGGTAGGCACTGAAGCTTTCTTT. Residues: CATLARVGTEAFF.

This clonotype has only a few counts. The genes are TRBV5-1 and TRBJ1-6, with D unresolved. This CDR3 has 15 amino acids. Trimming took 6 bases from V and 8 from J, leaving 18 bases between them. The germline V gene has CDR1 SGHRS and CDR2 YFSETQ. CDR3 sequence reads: CASTPGSGRDSPLHF. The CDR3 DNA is TGCGCCAGCACCCCGGGCTCCGGGCGCGATTCACCCCTCCACTTT.